This T cell receptor beta chain was retrieved from a study of Ad26.COV2.S vaccination and SARS-CoV-2 variants. Looking at the study overall: Donor was one of the participants in the Ad26.COV2.S arm of the COV1001 trial. Donor got 5x10^10 or 1x10^11 viral particles of Ad26.COV2.S.

From germline, CDR1 is MNHEY and CDR2 SMNVEV (reference sequence). CDR3 size: 16 residues. The ends were cut back, 4 bases at V and 0 bases at J, with 13 bases in the middle. The treatment: roughly 20 received Ad26.COV2.S at low or high dose, single or two shots; roughly five received placebo; per-sample allocation not given. Sampling was done on day 63 after the first vaccine or placebo injection. The repertoire was sequenced with immunoSEQ multiplex PCR; TCRdb's copy has only in-frame clones and lacks some. This sample has about 420,000 clones, with around 89% found just once. The TCR originated in a person aged 18-65 years who received the Ad26.COV2.S COVID-19 vaccine or a placebo. This specimen consisted of peripheral blood, obtained in a trial of Ad26.COV2.S vaccine versus placebo. This chain links TRBV27 with TRBJ2-4; D might be TRBD1 (6 bases). This CDR3 reads CASSSRTDLAKNIQYF. The CDR3 DNA sequence: TGTGCCAGCAGTTCACGGACAGATCTAGCCAAAAACATTCAGTACTTC.